This T cell receptor (beta chain) was retrieved from a study of T cell responses to AZD1222 COVID-19 vaccine. The assay was immunoSEQ multiplex PCR, and TCRdb's table has in-frame clones only and misses some. The table includes 95,000 to 120,000 clones, about 82% detected once. The CDR3 covers 12 residues. The germline V gene encodes CDR1 LNHDA and CDR2 SQIVND (reference sequence). The ends were cut back, 7 bases at V and 3 bases at J, with 9 bases in the middle. This clone appeared once. The clonotype was recovered from an adult in good health. The chain employs TRBV19 and TRBJ1-1, with unresolved D. This material consisted of peripheral blood, taken on day 0 of AZD1222 vaccination. This CDR3 is CASTWAYTEAFF. DNA of the CDR3: TGTGCCAGTACCTGGGCGTACACTGAAGCTTTCTTT.